This TCR beta chain was retrieved from a study of T cell responses to AZD1222 COVID-19 vaccine. On this clone itself: This same CDR3 is encoded by further DNA sequences in the sample.

Trimming took off 0 bases at V and 1 base at J, with 7 bases between the two ends. The germline gives CDR1 KGHSH, CDR2 LQKENI. The CDR3 length is 15 residues. Clones were sequenced by immunoSEQ multiplex PCR, and TCRdb holds only the in-frame ones, with some missing. The table shows around 140,000 clones, with over 75% occurring only once. This clonotype originated in an adult in good health. This specimen consisted of peripheral blood, obtained on day 0 of AZD1222 vaccination. The chain uses TRBV18 and TRBJ1-5; maybe TRBD1 (5 bases). This chain's CDR3 is CASSPPGRSNQPQHF. The DNA of the CDR3 is TGTGCCAGCTCACCACCGGGACGGAGCAATCAGCCCCAGCATTTT. Together with reference TRBV18 and TRBJ1-5, the CDR3 gives the full variable domain: NAGVMQNPRHLVRRRGQEARLRCSPMKGHSHVYWYRQLPEEGLKFMVYLQKENIIDESGMPKERFSAEFPKEGPSILRIQQVVRGDSAAYFCASSPPGRSNQPQHFGDGTRLSIL.